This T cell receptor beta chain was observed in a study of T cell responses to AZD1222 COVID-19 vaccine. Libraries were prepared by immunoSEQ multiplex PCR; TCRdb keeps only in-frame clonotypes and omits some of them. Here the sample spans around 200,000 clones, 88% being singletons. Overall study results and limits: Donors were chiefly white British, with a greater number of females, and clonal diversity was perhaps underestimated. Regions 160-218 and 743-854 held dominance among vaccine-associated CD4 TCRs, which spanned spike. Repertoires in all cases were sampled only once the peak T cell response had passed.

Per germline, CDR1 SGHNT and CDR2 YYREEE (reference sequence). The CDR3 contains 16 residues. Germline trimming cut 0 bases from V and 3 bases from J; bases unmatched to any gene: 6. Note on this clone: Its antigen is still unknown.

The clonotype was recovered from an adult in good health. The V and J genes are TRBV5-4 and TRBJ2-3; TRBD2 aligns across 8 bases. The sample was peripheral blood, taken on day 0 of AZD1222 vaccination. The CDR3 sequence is CASSLGAGGPTDTQYF. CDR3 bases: TGTGCCAGCAGCTTGGGGGCGGGAGGCCCGACAGATACGCAGTATTTT.